This is a list of T cell receptor beta chains from one sample in a study of blood T cell repertoires in COVID-19. The table came from immunoSEQ multiplex PCR; TCRdb's copy has only in-frame clones and leaves some out. The sample records about 160,000 clones, 90% to 95% being singletons. Source material: peripheral blood. All receptors derive from a woman between 50 and 59 years old with acute or convalescent COVID-19. CDR3s include the opening cysteine and the closing phenylalanine or tryptophan. D genes are given only for firm matches. Clone size, where shown, is once, few, many, or a class for clones that have expanded.

>TRBJ1-3|TRBV7-3|.|TRBD1
CASSLSPRNLTGGNTIYF
TGTGCCAGCAGCTTAAGTCCCCGAAATCTGACAGGGGGAAACACCATATATTTT
>TRBJ2-3|TRBV2|once|.
CASNGVNTDTQYF
TGTGCCAGCAACGGGGTTAACACAGATACGCAGTATTTT
>TRBJ1-6|TRBV3-1/TRBV3-2|.|.
CASSQEDIMGSPLHF
TGTGCCAGCAGCCAAGAGGACATCATGGGTTCACCCCTCCACTTT
>TRBJ1-2|TRBV2|.|.
CASTRGSPGGYTF
TGTGCCAGCACCCGAGGGAGCCCTGGAGGCTACACCTTC
>TRBJ1-1|TRBV5-4|.|.
CASSLGDNPNTEAFF
TGTGCCAGCAGCTTAGGGGACAACCCGAACACTGAAGCTTTCTTT
>TRBJ1-1|TRBV6-2/TRBV6-3|.|.
CASSSQRTAMNTEAFF
TGTGCCAGCAGTTCACAACGGACAGCAATGAACACTGAAGCTTTCTTT
>TRBJ2-7|TRBV11-2|.|.
CASSLDPSGVSYEQYF
TGTGCCAGCAGCTTAGATCCCAGCGGAGTATCCTACGAGCAGTACTTC
>TRBJ2-1|TRBV10-2|.|TRBD1
CASRENRGNEQFF
TGCGCCAGCAGGGAAAACAGGGGTAATGAGCAGTTCTTC
>TRBJ1-1|TRBV19|.|.
CASSRDRNTEAFF
TGTGCCAGTAGCAGAGACAGGAACACTGAAGCTTTCTTT
>TRBJ2-7|TRBV6-5|.|.
CASTPLRDFPNEQYF
TGTGCCAGCACTCCCCTCAGGGACTTTCCTAACGAGCAGTACTTC
>TRBJ2-7|TRBV18|.|TRBD1
CASSPLPGQGYEQYF
TGTGCCAGCTCACCTCTCCCGGGACAGGGATACGAGCAGTACTTC
>TRBJ2-1|TRBV7-3|.|.
CASSPGRGDEQFF
TGTGCCAGCAGCCCGGGGAGGGGGGATGAGCAGTTCTTC
>TRBJ2-5|TRBV7-2|.|TRBD2
CASSLGGGGAVETQYF
TGTGCCAGCAGCTTAGGTGGCGGGGGGGCAGTGGAGACCCAGTACTTC
>TRBJ2-5|TRBV30|.|TRBD2
CVGTSGKETQYF
TGTGTCGGGACTAGCGGGAAAGAGACCCAGTACTTC
>TRBJ2-7|TRBV18|.|TRBD1
CASSLGTDYEQYF
TGTGCCAGCTCACTTGGGACAGACTACGAGCAGTACTTC
>TRBJ1-5|TRBV6-4|.|.
CASSDSYVNQPQHF
TGTGCCAGCAGTGACTCTTATGTCAATCAGCCCCAGCATTTT
>TRBJ2-1|TRBV7-2|.|TRBD1
CASSRTGGYNEQFF
TGTGCCAGCAGCCGGACAGGGGGCTACAATGAGCAGTTCTTC
>TRBJ2-2|TRBV19|once|TRBD2
CASIGVAGANTGELFF
TGTGCCAGTATCGGGGTAGCGGGGGCCAACACCGGGGAGCTGTTTTTT
>TRBJ1-4|TRBV24-1|.|.
CATSDPGLPEKLFF
TGTGCCACCAGTGATCCGGGACTACCCGAAAAACTGTTTTTT
>TRBJ2-5|TRBV12-3/TRBV12-4|.|TRBD1
CASSRGQQETQYF
TGTGCCAGCAGCCGGGGACAGCAAGAGACCCAGTACTTC
>TRBJ2-2|TRBV10-3|.|.
CAITPQQTGELFF
TGTGCCATCACTCCACAGCAAACCGGGGAGCTGTTTTTT
>TRBJ2-1|TRBV5-6|few|.
CASSLLSGGEGANEQFF
TGTGCCAGCAGCTTGCTTTCGGGAGGGGAGGGGGCCAATGAGCAGTTCTTC
>TRBJ2-3|TRBV5-8|.|.
CASSLRRSTDTQYF
TGTGCCAGCAGCTTGAGGCGGAGCACAGATACGCAGTATTTT
>TRBJ1-4|TRBV5-8|.|.
CASNSRPNEKLFF
TGTGCCAGCAACAGTAGACCGAATGAAAAACTGTTTTTT
>TRBJ1-1|TRBV19|.|.
CASSPQFGNTEAFF
TGTGCCAGTAGCCCCCAGTTTGGGAACACTGAAGCTTTCTTT
>TRBJ2-5|TRBV19|.|.
CASSIGLQYETQYF
TGTGCCAGTAGTATAGGGTTACAGTACGAGACCCAGTACTTC
>TRBJ1-6|TRBV27|.|.
CASSLRSSYNSPLHF
TGTGCCAGCAGTTTACGTAGCTCCTATAATTCACCCCTCCACTTT
>TRBJ2-2|TRBV4-1|once|.
CASSQRDVLSTGELFF
TGCGCCAGCAGCCAAAGAGATGTGTTGAGCACCGGGGAGCTGTTTTTT
>TRBJ1-2|TRBV28|.|.
CASSSRGGNYGYTF
TGTGCCAGCAGTTCCCGCGGGGGTAACTATGGCTACACCTTC
>TRBJ2-2|TRBV2|.|.
CASKGAGELFF
TGTGCCAGCAAAGGGGCCGGGGAGCTGTTTTTT
>TRBJ2-5|TRBV7-8|.|.
CASSLELQGTQYF
TGTGCCAGCAGCTTAGAACTACAAGGGACCCAGTACTTC
>TRBJ1-6|TRBV27|.|.
CASSLFPGNSPLHF
TGTGCCAGCAGTTTATTCCCCGGGAATTCACCCCTCCACTTT
>TRBJ2-2|TRBV6-1|.|TRBD2
CASSSGTLYAGELFF
TGTGCCAGCAGCAGCGGGACCCTTTACGCCGGGGAGCTGTTTTTT
>TRBJ2-1|TRBV5-1|.|TRBD1
CASSLARGPLSNEQFF
TGCGCCAGCAGCTTGGCCAGGGGGCCCCTAAGCAATGAGCAGTTCTTC
>TRBJ1-6|TRBV5-8|.|.
CASSNRARTLHF
TGTGCCAGCAGCAACAGGGCTCGAACCCTCCACTTT
>TRBJ1-5|TRBV6-2/TRBV6-3|.|.
CASSYSGVFGNQPQHF
TGTGCCAGCAGTTACTCCGGGGTTTTTGGCAATCAGCCCCAGCATTTT
>TRBJ1-5|TRBV3-1/TRBV3-2|.|.
CASSLGPVSNQPQHF
TGTGCCAGCAGCCTTGGTCCGGTTAGCAATCAGCCCCAGCATTTT
>TRBJ1-2|TRBV7-9|.|.
CASSFETGTYGYTF
TGTGCCAGCAGCTTCGAGACAGGCACCTATGGCTACACCTTC
>TRBJ2-5|TRBV12-3/TRBV12-4|.|.
CASSLRETQYF
TGTGCCAGCAGCCTGAGGGAGACCCAGTACTTC